The 12 T cell receptor beta chains presented below share a single source sample, sequenced in a study of T cell responses to AZD1222 COVID-19 vaccine. This table comes from immunoSEQ multiplex PCR, and its TCRdb copy is limited to in-frame clones, with some not included. The sample carries about 70,000 clones, 87% recorded once. The source material was peripheral blood, sampled 28 days after the second AZD1222 dose. The receptors here all came from an adult who received the AZD1222 COVID-19 vaccine.

The chain uses TRBV18 and TRBJ1-1; D gene uncertain. The ends were cut back, 7 bases at V and 4 bases at J, with 7 bases in the middle. CDR1 KGHSH and CDR2 LQKENI come from the germline V gene. The CDR3 length is 11 residues. The CDR3 DNA sequence: TGTGCCAGCTACGCATTCACTGAAGCTTTCTTT. Translated: CASYAFTEAFF.

The chain is built from TRBV19 and TRBJ2-5; TRBD1 agrees at 7 bases. Germline CDR1 and CDR2: LNHDA and SQIVND (reference sequence). Trimming cost V 5 bases and J 5 bases; bases outside gene matches: 8. The CDR3 sequence is 14 residues long. DNA for the CDR3: TGTGCCAGTAGTCATGACAGGGTTCGTGAGACCCAGTACTTC. It codes for CASSHDRVRETQYF.

The gene calls are TRBV19 and TRBJ2-2; 11 nucleotides line up with TRBD2. CDR1 is LNHDA and CDR2 is SQIVND in the germline V gene (reference sequence). V lost 2 bases and J lost 2; bases outside the gene matches: 7. The CDR3 has 18 residues. The CDR3 sequence is CASSIFRLAGGNTGELFF. The CDR3, as DNA: TGTGCCAGTAGTATATTCCGGCTAGCGGGAGGCAACACCGGGGAGCTGTTTTTT. The whole variable domain, filled in from reference TRBV19 and TRBJ2-2, reads DGGITQSPKYLFRKEGQNVTLSCEQNLNHDAMYWYRQDPGQGLRLIYYSQIVNDFQKGDIAEGYSVSREKKESFPLTVTSAQKNPTAFYLCASSIFRLAGGNTGELFFGEGSRLTVL.

The chain combines TRBV6-2 or TRBV6-3 with TRBJ2-1; D is ambiguous. From germline, CDR1 is MNHEY and CDR2 SVGEGT. The CDR3 length is 12 residues. V was clipped by 6 bases and J by 6 bases, with 9 bases between them. DNA of the CDR3: TGTGCCAGCAGCAGACTTGTCAATGAGCAGTTCTTC. Protein sequence: CASSRLVNEQFF.

J is TRBJ2-7 and V is TRBV6-5, with 7 bases that match TRBD1. The J segment lost 2 bases and the V segment lost 5 bases, leaving 6 bases of the junction unmatched. This CDR3 spans 14 amino acids. CDR1 MNHEY and CDR2 SVGAGI come from the germline V gene. CDR3 loop: CASSLGQATYEQYF. Written as DNA, the CDR3 is TGTGCCAGCAGTCTAGGACAGGCGACCTACGAGCAGTACTTC.

In DNA form, the CDR3 reads TGTGCCTGGAGCTCGGGTTACGAGCAGTACTTC. Its protein is CAWSSGYEQYF. V and J are TRBV30 and TRBJ2-7; no clear D. Trimming stripped 3 bases from V and 4 bases from J, with 7 bases between. From germline, CDR1 is GTSNPN and CDR2 SVGIG (reference sequence). CDR3 length: 11 amino acids. The full variable domain, completed using reference TRBV30 and TRBJ2-7, is SQTIHQWPATLVQPVGSPLSLECTVEGTSNPNLYWYRQAAGRGLQLLFYSVGIGQISSEVPQNLSASRPQDRQFILSSKKLLLSDSGFYLCAWSSGYEQYFGPGTRLTVT.

This rearrangement joins TRBV7-2 to TRBJ1-3, with unresolved D. The germline V and J ends were trimmed by 1 base and 0 bases, with 4 bases remaining between them. Germline values: CDR1 SGHTA, CDR2 FQGNSA. This CDR3 contains 14 residues. The CDR3 reads CASSLVGSGNTIYF. The DNA of the CDR3 is TGTGCCAGCAGCTTAGTAGGCTCTGGAAACACCATATATTTT.

This clone was counted ten times or more. The chain couples TRBV6-5 to TRBJ2-7, with D unclear. The V end was cut by 0 bases, the J end by 2 bases, with 8 bases between. The CDR3 length is 14 residues. Per the germline V gene, CDR1 is MNHEY and CDR2 is SVGAGI. The CDR3 nucleotides read TGTGCCAGCAGTTACTCCAGAGAAACCTACGAGCAGTACTTC. Protein sequence: CASSYSRETYEQYF.

This clone appeared a single time. This chain joins TRBV10-3 and TRBJ1-1; no clear D. From germline, CDR1 is ENHRY and CDR2 SYGVKD. V was cut by 5 bases and J by 8 bases, with 12 bases left in between. The CDR3 runs to 12 residues. CDR3 nucleotides: TGTGCCATCAGTAATGAGGCCCTCGAAGCTTTCTTT. As protein: CAISNEALEAFF.

The V gene is TRBV18, the J gene TRBJ1-1, with no clear D. This CDR3 is 12 amino acids long. Germline CDR1 and CDR2: KGHSH and LQKENI. The V end lost 3 bases, the J end lost 3 bases, and 5 bases lay between the germline ends. The CDR3 DNA follows: TGTGCCAGCTCACCGCCGGACACTGAAGCTTTCTTT. Its translation: CASSPPDTEAFF.

This rearrangement joins TRBV9 to TRBJ1-1; 8 nucleotides line up with TRBD1. J was trimmed by 0 bases and V by 4 bases; bases with no gene match: 11. The CDR3 totals 17 residues. Looked up from germline, CDR1 is SGDLS and CDR2 is YYNGEE. The CDR3 reads CASSPRTGLTMNTEAFF. DNA of the CDR3: TGTGCCAGCAGCCCCAGGACAGGGCTCACTATGAACACTGAAGCTTTCTTT.

The chain carries TRBV4-3 and TRBJ1-6, with 8 bases matching TRBD1. The CDR3 extends over 16 amino acids. Germline V gene data show CDR1 as LGHNA and CDR2 as YSLEER. V was clipped by 2 bases and J by 6 bases; unmatched bases: 6. The CDR3 sequence is CASSQWRTGSNSPLHF. Written as DNA, the CDR3 is TGCGCCAGCAGCCAATGGAGGACAGGGAGTAATTCACCCCTCCACTTT.